The rows below give T cell receptor beta chains drawn from one sample of a study of beta chain features in type 1 diabetes. Assay: immunoSEQ multiplex PCR; the TCRdb copy retains only in-frame clones and omits some. The sample lists 350,000 to 450,000 clones, 14% occurring once. The sample comprised naive CD4+ T cells from blood. These receptors were taken from a man between 25 and 39 years old in good health. Both conserved end residues are part of each CDR3. A D gene is named only where the DNA matches it firmly. For some rows the clone size is stated as once, few or many, or as a class when expanded; others skip it.

size: NA; J: TRBJ2-1; D: NA; V: TRBV9; CDR3: CASSVGASREQFF; DNA: TGTGCCAGCAGCGTAGGGGCTAGTCGTGAGCAGTTCTTC
size: NA; J: TRBJ2-4; D: NA; V: TRBV7-9; CDR3: CASSQPSSGAKNIQYF; DNA: TGTGCCAGCAGCCAGCCTTCGAGCGGAGCCAAAAACATTCAGTACTTC
size: few; J: TRBJ1-1; D: NA; V: TRBV25-1; CDR3: CASSELGEGTGNTEAFF; DNA: TGTGCCAGCAGTGAATTAGGGGAAGGGACGGGGAACACTGAAGCTTTCTTT
size: NA; J: TRBJ2-1; D: NA; V: TRBV4-3; CDR3: CASSAFGVGDNEQFF; DNA: TGCGCCAGCAGCGCCTTTGGGGTAGGGGACAATGAGCAGTTCTTC
size: few; J: TRBJ2-3; D: NA; V: TRBV18; CDR3: CASSPPTYTDTQYF; DNA: TGTGCCAGCTCACCCCCCACCTACACAGATACGCAGTATTTT
size: NA; J: TRBJ2-5; D: NA; V: TRBV5-1; CDR3: CASSLGKETQYF; DNA: TGCGCCAGCAGCTTGGGGAAGGAGACCCAGTACTTC
size: few; J: TRBJ1-1; D: NA; V: TRBV19; CDR3: CASSILNTEAFF; DNA: TGTGCCAGTAGTATATTAAACACTGAAGCTTTCTTT
size: NA; J: TRBJ2-1; D: NA; V: TRBV7-2; CDR3: CASSPTGDLYNEQFF; DNA: TGTGCCAGCAGCCCCACGGGGGACCTCTACAATGAGCAGTTCTTC
size: few; J: TRBJ2-2; D: NA; V: TRBV7-9; CDR3: CASSSRGGGELFF; DNA: TGTGCCAGCAGCTCCAGGGGTGGCGGGGAGCTGTTTTTT
size: few; J: TRBJ1-1; D: TRBD1; V: TRBV28; CDR3: CASSPPLTGGTEAFF; DNA: TGTGCCAGCAGCCCACCCTTGACAGGGGGAACTGAAGCTTTCTTT
size: NA; J: TRBJ2-3; D: TRBD1; V: TRBV6-1; CDR3: CASSWDSQSTDTQYF; DNA: TGTGCCAGCAGTTGGGACAGCCAGAGCACAGATACGCAGTATTTT
size: NA; J: TRBJ1-1; D: NA; V: TRBV5-1; CDR3: CASSPGESEAFF; DNA: TGCGCCAGCAGCCCCGGGGAGTCTGAAGCTTTCTTT
size: NA; J: TRBJ1-6; D: NA; V: TRBV7-2; CDR3: CASTKGVSPLHF; DNA: TGTGCCAGCACCAAAGGTGTTTCACCCCTCCACTTT
size: few; J: TRBJ1-1; D: NA; V: TRBV7-9; CDR3: CASSPGLGNTEAFF; DNA: TGTGCCAGCAGCCCGGGACTCGGGAACACTGAAGCTTTCTTT
size: NA; J: TRBJ2-1; D: NA; V: TRBV4-1; CDR3: CASSPRNLREQFF; DNA: TGCGCCAGCAGCCCCCGGAATCTCCGGGAGCAGTTCTTC
size: NA; J: TRBJ2-1; D: NA; V: TRBV6-4; CDR3: CASSDGVWSNEQFF; DNA: TGTGCCAGCAGTGACGGGGTATGGTCCAATGAGCAGTTCTTC
size: NA; J: TRBJ2-7; D: TRBD1; V: TRBV4-1; CDR3: CASSQERRTGVYEQYF; DNA: TGCGCCAGCAGCCAAGAGAGGCGGACAGGGGTTTACGAGCAGTACTTC
size: NA; J: TRBJ2-5; D: NA; V: TRBV5-4; CDR3: CASSSLIAAQETQYF; DNA: TGTGCCAGCAGCTCGCTGATAGCGGCTCAAGAGACCCAGTACTTC
size: few; J: TRBJ2-3; D: NA; V: TRBV15; CDR3: CATSQGIGNTQYF; DNA: TGTGCCACCAGTCAGGGGATCGGGAATACGCAGTATTTT
size: NA; J: TRBJ2-1; D: NA; V: TRBV12-5; CDR3: CASGLVLVHNEQFF; DNA: TGTGCTAGTGGTTTGGTACTAGTTCACAATGAGCAGTTCTTC
size: few; J: TRBJ2-1; D: TRBD2; V: TRBV5-1; CDR3: CASSLESSGVYNEQFF; DNA: TGCGCCAGCAGCTTGGAATCAAGCGGGGTCTACAATGAGCAGTTCTTC
size: NA; J: TRBJ2-3; D: NA; V: TRBV4-2; CDR3: CASSRRSVETTDTQYF; DNA: TGTGCCAGCAGCCGCCGATCGGTGGAAACCACAGATACGCAGTATTTT
size: few; J: TRBJ1-1; D: NA; V: TRBV30; CDR3: CASSRGPRGPNEAFF; DNA: TGTGCCTCCAGCCGGGGGCCCCGAGGCCCAAATGAAGCTTTCTTT
size: many; J: TRBJ2-1; D: NA; V: TRBV29-1; CDR3: CSAGNNEQFF; DNA: TGCAGCGCCGGAAACAATGAGCAGTTCTTC
size: NA; J: TRBJ2-4; D: TRBD1; V: TRBV6-6; CDR3: CASSPTGKNIQYF; DNA: TGTGCCAGCAGTCCGACAGGGAAAAACATTCAGTACTTC
size: NA; J: TRBJ1-2; D: TRBD1; V: TRBV10-3; CDR3: CATVGQNYGYTF; DNA: TGTGCCACCGTGGGACAGAACTATGGCTACACCTTC
size: few; J: TRBJ2-7; D: TRBD2; V: TRBV6-5; CDR3: CASSYPRTSGSYEQYF; DNA: TGTGCCAGCAGTTATCCCCGGACTAGCGGCTCCTACGAGCAGTACTTC
size: few; J: TRBJ2-7; D: NA; V: TRBV6-1; CDR3: CASRFQVPYEQYF; DNA: TGTGCCAGCAGGTTCCAGGTTCCCTACGAGCAGTACTTC
size: few; J: TRBJ2-5; D: TRBD1; V: TRBV18; CDR3: CASSRRDRVKETQYF; DNA: TGTGCCAGCTCACGGCGAGACAGGGTGAAAGAGACCCAGTACTTC
size: NA; J: TRBJ2-5; D: NA; V: TRBV6-5; CDR3: CASSYSELTPRETQYF; DNA: TGTGCCAGCAGTTACTCCGAGCTTACTCCTCGGGAGACCCAGTACTTC
size: few; J: TRBJ1-1; D: NA; V: TRBV30; CDR3: CAWTRREDTEAFF; DNA: TGTGCCTGGACCAGAAGGGAGGACACTGAAGCTTTCTTT
size: NA; J: TRBJ1-1; D: NA; V: TRBV29-1; CDR3: CSAAKGGDTEAFF; DNA: TGCAGCGCTGCGAAGGGGGGGGACACTGAAGCTTTCTTT
size: NA; J: TRBJ2-3; D: TRBD1; V: TRBV7-2; CDR3: CASSPAQGAFTDTQYF; DNA: TGTGCCAGCAGCCCAGCACAGGGGGCTTTCACAGATACGCAGTATTTT
size: NA; J: TRBJ2-1; D: NA; V: TRBV6-6; CDR3: CASSYLAEQFF; DNA: TGTGCCAGCAGTTACTTAGCAGAGCAGTTCTTC
size: few; J: TRBJ1-4; D: NA; V: TRBV30; CDR3: CAWSPQDAEKLFF; DNA: TGTGCCTGGAGTCCCCAGGATGCGGAAAAACTGTTTTTT
size: NA; J: TRBJ1-2; D: NA; V: TRBV20-1; CDR3: CSAHVGAGYTF; DNA: TGCAGTGCCCACGTGGGGGCTGGCTACACCTTC
size: few; J: TRBJ2-1; D: TRBD2; V: TRBV25-1; CDR3: CASSRRTSGDEQFF; DNA: TGTGCCAGCAGCCGAAGGACTAGCGGGGATGAGCAGTTCTTC
size: NA; J: TRBJ2-5; D: TRBD1; V: TRBV5-1; CDR3: CASSFTPGQGATQYF; DNA: TGCGCCAGCAGCTTTACCCCGGGACAGGGGGCGACCCAGTACTTC
size: once; J: TRBJ2-6; D: TRBD1; V: TRBV4-1; CDR3: CASSPRDSNSGANVLTF; DNA: TGCGCCAGCAGCCCCCGGGACAGTAACTCTGGGGCCAACGTCCTGACTTTC
size: few; J: TRBJ2-1; D: NA; V: TRBV19; CDR3: CASSIVARRSYNEQFF; DNA: TGTGCCAGTAGTATAGTGGCAAGGCGCTCCTACAATGAGCAGTTCTTC